A selection of T cell receptor beta chains follows, all from one sample in a study of blood T cell repertoires in COVID-19. The assay was immunoSEQ multiplex PCR, and TCRdb's table has in-frame clones only and misses some. The profile shows some 180,000 clones, around 89% of them singletons. Sequencing was done on a sample of peripheral blood. These TCRs come from a man aged 40-49 years with active or convalescent COVID-19. CDR3s include the opening cysteine and the closing phenylalanine or tryptophan. The D gene is left open where the match is weak. Clone size appears in some rows only: once, few, many, or a class for an expanded clone.

V gene: TRBV30
D gene: NA
clone size: NA
J gene: TRBJ2-5
CDR3 length: 15
CDR3 protein: CAWSAGPSPQETQYF
CDR3 DNA: TGTGCCTGGAGTGCAGGTCCCAGTCCACAGGAGACCCAGTACTTC

V gene: TRBV19
D gene: NA
clone size: NA
J gene: TRBJ2-7
CDR3 length: 14
CDR3 protein: CASSIVEGAKEQYF
CDR3 DNA: TGTGCCAGTAGTATAGTGGAGGGGGCGAAGGAGCAGTACTTC

V gene: TRBV30
D gene: TRBD1
clone size: NA
J gene: TRBJ2-1
CDR3 length: 14
CDR3 protein: CAWNPGQGANEQFF
CDR3 DNA: TGTGCCTGGAACCCCGGACAGGGGGCTAATGAGCAGTTCTTC

V gene: TRBV12-5
D gene: NA
clone size: NA
J gene: TRBJ1-3
CDR3 length: 15
CDR3 protein: CASGLSPGPGNTIYF
CDR3 DNA: TGTGCTAGTGGTTTGAGCCCAGGGCCTGGAAACACCATATATTTT

V gene: TRBV19
D gene: TRBD2
clone size: once
J gene: TRBJ2-6
CDR3 length: 16
CDR3 protein: CASSILAGSGANVLTF
CDR3 DNA: TGTGCCAGTAGTATTCTAGCGGGGTCTGGGGCCAACGTCCTGACTTTC

V gene: TRBV24-1
D gene: NA
clone size: NA
J gene: TRBJ1-2
CDR3 length: 14
CDR3 protein: CATSDLSGLGGYTF
CDR3 DNA: TGTGCCACCAGTGATTTATCCGGACTGGGAGGCTACACCTTC

V gene: TRBV9
D gene: TRBD2
clone size: NA
J gene: TRBJ2-5
CDR3 length: 16
CDR3 protein: CASSGSSGSYEETQYF
CDR3 DNA: TGTGCCAGCAGCGGATCTAGCGGGAGTTATGAAGAGACCCAGTACTTC

V gene: TRBV27
D gene: TRBD1
clone size: NA
J gene: TRBJ1-2
CDR3 length: 13
CDR3 protein: CASSPGQGLGYTF
CDR3 DNA: TGTGCCAGCAGTCCGGGACAGGGACTTGGCTACACCTTC

V gene: TRBV5-6
D gene: TRBD1
clone size: NA
J gene: TRBJ2-1
CDR3 length: 16
CDR3 protein: CASSTFGQGARNEQFF
CDR3 DNA: TGTGCCAGCAGCACTTTTGGTCAGGGGGCGCGAAATGAGCAGTTCTTC

V gene: TRBV7-8
D gene: NA
clone size: once
J gene: TRBJ1-6
CDR3 length: 16
CDR3 protein: CASSLAGLTRDSPLHF
CDR3 DNA: TGTGCCAGCAGCTTAGCGGGTCTCACGAGGGATTCACCCCTCCACTTT

V gene: TRBV6-5
D gene: TRBD1
clone size: NA
J gene: TRBJ1-1
CDR3 length: 14
CDR3 protein: CASSRTGGRTEAFF
CDR3 DNA: TGTGCCAGCAGTAGGACAGGGGGAAGGACTGAAGCTTTCTTT

V gene: TRBV28
D gene: NA
clone size: NA
J gene: TRBJ1-1
CDR3 length: 15
CDR3 protein: CASSSYDRQNTEAFF
CDR3 DNA: TGTGCCAGCAGTTCCTATGACAGGCAGAACACTGAAGCTTTCTTT

V gene: TRBV29-1
D gene: NA
clone size: NA
J gene: TRBJ2-1
CDR3 length: 14
CDR3 protein: CSVDPRGSYNEQFF
CDR3 DNA: TGCAGCGTTGATCCCAGGGGCTCCTACAATGAGCAGTTCTTC

V gene: TRBV7-2
D gene: NA
clone size: NA
J gene: TRBJ1-1
CDR3 length: 13
CDR3 protein: CASSGRGEYEAFF
CDR3 DNA: TGTGCCAGCAGCGGAAGAGGAGAATATGAAGCTTTCTTT

V gene: TRBV6-5
D gene: TRBD2
clone size: NA
J gene: TRBJ2-7
CDR3 length: 15
CDR3 protein: CASSQTSGVPYEQYF
CDR3 DNA: TGTGCCAGCAGTCAGACTAGCGGGGTTCCCTACGAGCAGTACTTC

V gene: TRBV7-9
D gene: NA
clone size: NA
J gene: TRBJ1-2
CDR3 length: 16
CDR3 protein: CASSPTVVRADYGYTF
CDR3 DNA: TGTGCCAGCAGCCCCACTGTAGTCAGGGCCGACTATGGCTACACCTTC

V gene: TRBV6-5
D gene: NA
clone size: NA
J gene: TRBJ2-7
CDR3 length: 14
CDR3 protein: CASSLTRSTGEQYF
CDR3 DNA: TGTGCCAGCAGTCTCACTAGAAGCACGGGGGAGCAGTACTTC

V gene: TRBV15
D gene: NA
clone size: NA
J gene: TRBJ1-1
CDR3 length: 14
CDR3 protein: CATSIDRINTEAFF
CDR3 DNA: TGTGCCACCAGCATCGACAGAATTAACACTGAAGCTTTCTTT

V gene: TRBV24-1
D gene: TRBD1
clone size: NA
J gene: TRBJ1-2
CDR3 length: 14
CDR3 protein: CATSDPRTGYGYTF
CDR3 DNA: TGTGCCACCAGTGACCCCCGGACAGGCTATGGCTACACCTTC

V gene: TRBV19
D gene: NA
clone size: NA
J gene: TRBJ1-4
CDR3 length: 15
CDR3 protein: CASSETVRENEKLFF
CDR3 DNA: TGTGCCAGTAGTGAGACAGTGCGCGAAAATGAAAAACTGTTTTTT

V gene: TRBV7-9
D gene: NA
clone size: once
J gene: TRBJ1-5
CDR3 length: 15
CDR3 protein: CASSSAISPNQPQHF
CDR3 DNA: TGTGCCAGCAGCTCTGCGATCTCGCCGAATCAGCCCCAGCATTTT

V gene: TRBV6-5
D gene: TRBD2
clone size: NA
J gene: TRBJ2-1
CDR3 length: 14
CDR3 protein: CASRVGGPRGEQFF
CDR3 DNA: TGTGCCAGCAGGGTGGGAGGGCCTCGGGGTGAGCAGTTCTTC

V gene: TRBV5-6
D gene: NA
clone size: NA
J gene: TRBJ1-2
CDR3 length: 14
CDR3 protein: CASSLRTENYGYTF
CDR3 DNA: TGTGCCAGCAGCCTCCGGACAGAAAACTATGGCTACACCTTC

V gene: TRBV5-1
D gene: TRBD1
clone size: NA
J gene: TRBJ1-4
CDR3 length: 14
CDR3 protein: CASRGGTGNEKLFF
CDR3 DNA: TGCGCCAGCAGAGGCGGGACAGGGAATGAAAAACTGTTTTTT

V gene: TRBV10-3
D gene: NA
clone size: NA
J gene: TRBJ1-1
CDR3 length: 11
CDR3 protein: CATLSNTEAFF
CDR3 DNA: TGTGCCACCTTATCGAACACTGAAGCTTTCTTT

V gene: TRBV19
D gene: NA
clone size: NA
J gene: TRBJ1-5
CDR3 length: 15
CDR3 protein: CASNRDNVANQPQHF
CDR3 DNA: TGTGCCAGTAACAGGGATAATGTGGCCAATCAGCCCCAGCATTTT

V gene: TRBV2
D gene: NA
clone size: NA
J gene: TRBJ1-1
CDR3 length: 14
CDR3 protein: CASTEIYMNTEAFF
CDR3 DNA: TGTGCCAGCACCGAGATCTATATGAACACTGAAGCTTTCTTT

V gene: TRBV28
D gene: TRBD1
clone size: once
J gene: TRBJ1-2
CDR3 length: 11
CDR3 protein: CASSATGVYTF
CDR3 DNA: TGTGCCAGCAGTGCCACAGGGGTCTACACCTTC

V gene: TRBV28
D gene: TRBD1
clone size: NA
J gene: TRBJ2-5
CDR3 length: 14
CDR3 protein: CASRTGTASTAQYF
CDR3 DNA: TGTGCCAGCAGAACCGGGACAGCGTCGACGGCCCAGTACTTC

V gene: TRBV3-1/TRBV3-2
D gene: TRBD1
clone size: NA
J gene: TRBJ2-5
CDR3 length: 15
CDR3 protein: CASSRGDRGQETQYF
CDR3 DNA: TGTGCCAGCAGCCGAGGGGACAGGGGTCAAGAGACCCAGTACTTC

V gene: TRBV2
D gene: TRBD1
clone size: NA
J gene: TRBJ1-2
CDR3 length: 14
CDR3 protein: CASRLRDRSYGYTF
CDR3 DNA: TGTGCCAGCAGACTCCGGGACAGGAGCTATGGCTACACCTTC

V gene: TRBV2
D gene: TRBD2
clone size: NA
J gene: TRBJ2-2
CDR3 length: 16
CDR3 protein: CASRLAGGANTGELFF
CDR3 DNA: TGTGCCAGTAGACTAGCGGGGGGAGCGAACACCGGGGAGCTGTTTTTT

V gene: TRBV19
D gene: NA
clone size: NA
J gene: TRBJ1-5
CDR3 length: 16
CDR3 protein: CASSTWTGESNQPQHF
CDR3 DNA: TGTGCCAGTAGTACTTGGACGGGGGAGAGCAATCAGCCCCAGCATTTT

V gene: TRBV7-9
D gene: TRBD1
clone size: NA
J gene: TRBJ1-2
CDR3 length: 15
CDR3 protein: CASSPHIITGGGYTF
CDR3 DNA: TGTGCCAGCAGCCCCCATATTATTACAGGGGGAGGCTACACCTTC

V gene: TRBV4-1
D gene: NA
clone size: NA
J gene: TRBJ2-5
CDR3 length: 15
CDR3 protein: CASSPLQGQSVTQYF
CDR3 DNA: TGCGCCAGCAGCCCTTTACAGGGCCAAAGTGTGACCCAGTACTTC

V gene: TRBV19
D gene: TRBD1
clone size: NA
J gene: TRBJ1-6
CDR3 length: 16
CDR3 protein: CASSTRLGQKNSPLHF
CDR3 DNA: TGTGCCAGTAGTACCCGGTTGGGACAGAAAAATTCACCCCTCCACTTT

V gene: TRBV5-1
D gene: TRBD1
clone size: NA
J gene: TRBJ2-3
CDR3 length: 19
CDR3 protein: CASSLALGNTGTGGNTQYF
CDR3 DNA: TGCGCCAGCAGCTTGGCCTTGGGGAATACGGGGACAGGGGGAAATACGCAGTATTTT

V gene: TRBV27
D gene: TRBD1
clone size: NA
J gene: TRBJ1-6
CDR3 length: 17
CDR3 protein: CASSLYRGELYNSPLHF
CDR3 DNA: TGTGCCAGCAGTTTATACAGGGGCGAATTGTATAATTCACCCCTCCACTTT

V gene: TRBV2
D gene: NA
clone size: NA
J gene: TRBJ1-5
CDR3 length: 14
CDR3 protein: CASEPGYSNQPQHF
CDR3 DNA: TGTGCCAGCGAGCCGGGTTATAGCAATCAGCCCCAGCATTTT

V gene: TRBV19
D gene: TRBD1
clone size: NA
J gene: TRBJ1-5
CDR3 length: 14
CDR3 protein: CASSTGGSNQPQHF
CDR3 DNA: TGTGCCAGTAGTACAGGGGGGAGCAATCAGCCCCAGCATTTT

V gene: TRBV7-9
D gene: NA
clone size: NA
J gene: TRBJ1-2
CDR3 length: 12
CDR3 protein: CASSGHSYGYTF
CDR3 DNA: TGTGCCAGCAGCGGGCACAGTTATGGCTACACCTTC

V gene: TRBV24-1
D gene: NA
clone size: NA
J gene: TRBJ1-1
CDR3 length: 14
CDR3 protein: CATSDSGGNTEAFF
CDR3 DNA: TGTGCCACCAGTGATTCAGGAGGGAACACTGAAGCTTTCTTT

V gene: TRBV5-6
D gene: NA
clone size: NA
J gene: TRBJ2-6
CDR3 length: 16
CDR3 protein: CASSSWGNSGANVLTF
CDR3 DNA: TGTGCCAGCAGCTCGTGGGGCAACTCTGGGGCCAACGTCCTGACTTTC

V gene: TRBV11-3
D gene: TRBD2
clone size: NA
J gene: TRBJ2-3
CDR3 length: 17
CDR3 protein: CASSFTTSGLSTDTQYF
CDR3 DNA: TGTGCCAGCAGCTTCACGACTAGCGGACTGAGCACAGATACGCAGTATTTT

V gene: TRBV2
D gene: NA
clone size: NA
J gene: TRBJ1-2
CDR3 length: 13
CDR3 protein: CASSDSGGFGYTF
CDR3 DNA: TGTGCCAGCAGTGACTCCGGGGGATTTGGCTACACCTTC

V gene: TRBV7-8
D gene: TRBD1
clone size: NA
J gene: TRBJ1-1
CDR3 length: 16
CDR3 protein: CASSYRQGTRDTEAFF
CDR3 DNA: TGTGCCAGCAGCTACCGACAGGGAACAAGAGACACTGAAGCTTTCTTT

V gene: TRBV3-1/TRBV3-2
D gene: NA
clone size: once
J gene: TRBJ1-5
CDR3 length: 15
CDR3 protein: CASSPRGVGDQPQHF
CDR3 DNA: TGTGCCAGCAGCCCCCGGGGGGTTGGGGATCAGCCCCAGCATTTT